This record covers a single T cell receptor (beta chain). This specimen belongs to a study of technical replicates of blood from a handful of donors. The method was immunoSEQ multiplex PCR; TCRdb's version includes in-frame clones alone and lacks a portion of them. The table has 85,000 to 100,000 clones, 95% seen once. CDR1 and CDR2 from the germline V gene are MNHEY and SVGAGI. This CDR3 has 13 amino acids. The ends were cut back, 6 bases at V and 4 bases at J, with 10 bases in the middle. J is TRBJ1-3 and V is TRBV6-5; unclear D gene. The sequenced material came from T cells isolated from PBMCs. The TCR comes from a human donor in good health. CDR3 sequence (DNA): TGTGCCAGCAGACACCCTCCGGGAAACACCATATATTTT. It encodes CASRHPPGNTIYF.